One and the same sample provided the 17 T cell receptor beta chains below, sequenced in a study of blood T cells in healthy people across ages (dated by TCRdb to the mid-2010s). Receptors were amplified or captured by 5' RACE. For sequencing, an Illumina HiSeq 2500 was employed. A second roughly 7 to 12 cycle PCR used a sample-barcoded 5' primer and a J-beta primer mix. TCRdb ran its own pipeline on the public reads, namely fastp trimming at Q25 and MiXCR clone calling, and kept in-frame beta chains. Each entry is one CDR3 protein sequence, shown with its most common DNA and genes. The table for this sample lists around 1,000,000 distinct CDR3 sequences; under 30% of them were counted only once. The ten largest account for approximately 0.71% of the sample. This same sample was also taken into another study, of T cells of mothers and their children.

Material: blood. Receptors originate from a girl aged 2-10 years in good health.

This clonotype was counted a few times. This chain connects TRBV29-1 to TRBJ2-1; 11 positions agree with TRBD2. V was clipped by 3 bases and J by 0 bases; unmatched bases: 10. CDR3 length equals 18 residues. CDR1 is SQVTM and CDR2 is ANQGSEA in the germline V gene. The CDR3 nucleotides read TGCAGCGTTGAGCCGGGACTAGCGGAAACCAGCTCCTACAATGAGCAGTTCTTC. This encodes CSVEPGLAETSSYNEQFF.

The rearrangement links TRBV15 to TRBJ1-3; D not resolved. V lost 3 bases and J lost 4, with 19 bases in between. CDR1 and CDR2 (germline): LNHNV, YYDKDF (reference sequence). CDR3 size: 17 residues. The CDR3 sequence: CATSRGRGLAAGNTIYF. In DNA, the CDR3 is TGTGCCACCAGCAGGGGCCGTGGCCTCGCGGCAGGAAACACCATATATTTT. The variable domain in full, completed from reference TRBV15 and TRBJ1-3, reads DAMVIQNPRYQVTQFGKPVTLSCSQTLNHNVMYWYQQKSSQAPKLLFHYYDKDFNNEADTPDNFQSRRPNTSFCFLDIRSPGLGDTAMYLCATSRGRGLAAGNTIYFGEGSWLTVV.

V is TRBV7-9 and J is TRBJ1-4; D is unresolved. Germline loops: CDR1 SEHNR, CDR2 FQNEAQ (reference sequence). The length of the CDR3 is 12 residues. Trimming pared 2 bases from V and 8 bases from J, leaving 6 bases between. Written as DNA, the CDR3 is TGTGCCAGCAGCTTATTGAAGGAAAAACTGTTTTTT. Protein: CASSLLKEKLFF.

This chain connects TRBV20-1 to TRBJ2-3, with 14 bases that match TRBD2. Trimming at V came to 6 bases and at J to 5 bases, leaving 13 bases not matched to a gene. This CDR3 contains 17 residues. Per germline, CDR1 DFQATT and CDR2 SNEGSKA (reference sequence). The CDR3 spells CSAVGLAGVGWEDTQYF. The CDR3 nucleotides are TGCAGTGCCGTGGGACTAGCGGGAGTGGGGTGGGAAGATACGCAGTATTTT.

This clonotype has a count of ten or more. V gene TRBV14 combines with J gene TRBJ2-3; D not certain. V dropped 3 bases and J dropped 5 bases, with 18 bases sitting between them. CDR3 length: 16 residues. CDR1 and CDR2 from the germline V gene are SGHDN and FVKESK. The CDR3 here is CASSHQFGQAEDTQYF. The CDR3 nucleotides are TGTGCCAGCAGCCATCAGTTTGGGCAGGCCGAAGATACGCAGTATTTT.

This clonotype was counted only a few times. The rearrangement uses TRBV11-2 and TRBJ2-7; the match to TRBD2 covers 7 bases. The end of the DNA is better explained by TRBJ2-1, so the J call may be wrong. Germline assignment: CDR1 SGHAT and CDR2 FQNNGV. This CDR3 contains 14 residues. CDR3: CASSLAVGGGEQFF. Written as DNA, the CDR3 is TGTGCCAGCAGCTTAGCTGTGGGCGGGGGTGAGCAGTTCTTC.

This chain uses TRBV24-1 with TRBJ2-5; D call uncertain. Germline V gives CDR1 KGHDR, CDR2 SFDVKD. The CDR3 consists of 12 residues. V lost 4 bases and J 6 bases, leaving 8 bases between the germline ends. CDR3 bases: TGTGCCACCAGTGACGAGGAGAAGACCCAGTACTTC. Translation: CATSDEEKTQYF.

The chain employs TRBV5-1 and TRBJ2-7; the match to TRBD2 covers 7 bases. This CDR3 has 16 amino acids. The V segment lost 1 base and the J segment 3 bases; nucleotides outside the gene matches: 10. Germline-derived CDR1 and CDR2 are SGHRS and YFSETQ. The CDR3 DNA sequence: TGCGCCAGCAGCTTGACGGTAAGCGGGGCGAACTACGAGCAGTACTTC. It yields the protein CASSLTVSGANYEQYF.

The rearrangement uses TRBV9 and TRBJ1-3; tentative D call: TRBD1 (6 bases). Germline-derived CDR1 and CDR2 are SGDLS and YYNGEE. V dropped 3 bases and J dropped 1 base, with 8 bases sitting between them. The CDR3 loop spans 14 amino acids. The chain's CDR3 is CASSATGSGNTIYF. The CDR3 bases are TGTGCCAGCAGCGCGACAGGATCTGGAAACACCATATATTTT.

The J gene is TRBJ1-4, the V gene TRBV18, with 9 bases aligning to TRBD1. This CDR3 has 16 residues. Germline CDR1 and CDR2: KGHSH and LQKENI. The V and J ends lost 2 bases and 5 bases, in that order; junction bases with no gene match: 6. The DNA of the CDR3 is TGTGCCAGCTCACCAGCGACAGGGGGAACGAATGAAAAACTGTTTTTT. This codes for CASSPATGGTNEKLFF.

The table lists this clonotype with a few counts. This chain links TRBV4-1 with TRBJ2-1; 8 bases map to TRBD2. The CDR3 totals 16 residues. Unmatched junction bases numbered 15, after V lost 3 bases and J lost 11 bases. Per the germline V gene, CDR1 is MGHRA and CDR2 is YSYEKL. The CDR3 is CASSQSRASGSTKQFF. The CDR3 DNA reads TGCGCCAGCAGCCAGAGCCGGGCGAGCGGGAGTACGAAGCAGTTCTTC.

J is TRBJ2-1 and V is TRBV7-9; D may be TRBD1 (5 bases). Germline-derived CDR1 and CDR2 are SEHNR and FQNEAQ (reference sequence). Trimming cost V 11 bases and J 4 bases, with 15 bases left between them. The CDR3 loop spans 13 amino acids. The CDR3 bases are TGTGCCCTACCTAAGGGGTTATACAATGAGCAGTTCTTC. Translating it yields CALPKGLYNEQFF.

This rearrangement joins TRBV16 to TRBJ1-1; D unresolved. The length of the CDR3 is 15 residues. Trimming removed 2 bases from V and 2 bases from J, with 12 bases in between. Germline V gene lookup returns CDR1 KGHSY and CDR2 FQNENV. CDR3 nucleotides: TGTGCCAGCAGCCAACAGGCAGTACAAAACACTGAAGCTTTCTTT. Protein: CASSQQAVQNTEAFF.

This clonotype has more than one count but fewer than ten. The chain is built from TRBV12-3 or TRBV12-4 and TRBJ2-4; unclear D gene. The CDR3 contains 11 residues. V shed 6 bases and J shed 8 bases, with 8 bases lying between them. The CDR3 sequence: CASRRADIQYF. The CDR3 DNA is TGTGCCAGCAGAAGGGCGGACATTCAGTACTTC.

This rearrangement joins TRBV28 to TRBJ2-5; 7 bases map to TRBD2. Germline V gene data show CDR1 as MDHEN and CDR2 as SYDVKM. The junction had 29 bases not matched to a gene; V was cut back by 2 bases and J by 14 bases. The CDR3 loop spans 19 amino acids. CDR3 residues: CASSLRRVTSASSPYEQYF. The CDR3 DNA reads as TGTGCCAGCAGTTTAAGGCGGGTAACTAGCGCATCAAGTCCCTACGAGCAATACTTC.

The V call is TRBV7-2, the J call TRBJ2-2; TRBD1 or TRBD2 may be the D gene (5 bases each). V lost 3 bases, J lost 5 bases, and 22 bases lay in between. Germline V gene data show CDR1 as SGHTA and CDR2 as FQGNSA. The CDR3 loop spans 18 amino acids. Written as DNA, the CDR3 is TGTGCCAGCAGCTTCCCGCCAGGGATTAGCAGGAGGACCGGGGAGCTGTTTTTT. As protein: CASSFPPGISRRTGELFF.

This clonotype was counted ten times or more. J is TRBJ2-7 and V is TRBV6-1, with 7 bases aligning to TRBD2. This CDR3 is 14 amino acids long. CDR1 is MNHNS and CDR2 is SASEGT in the germline V gene. V lost 2 bases and J lost 2; bases outside the gene matches: 3. The CDR3 DNA sequence: TGTGCCAGCAGTGAATTAGGGACTACCTACGAGCAGTACTTC. Its translation is CASSELGTTYEQYF.